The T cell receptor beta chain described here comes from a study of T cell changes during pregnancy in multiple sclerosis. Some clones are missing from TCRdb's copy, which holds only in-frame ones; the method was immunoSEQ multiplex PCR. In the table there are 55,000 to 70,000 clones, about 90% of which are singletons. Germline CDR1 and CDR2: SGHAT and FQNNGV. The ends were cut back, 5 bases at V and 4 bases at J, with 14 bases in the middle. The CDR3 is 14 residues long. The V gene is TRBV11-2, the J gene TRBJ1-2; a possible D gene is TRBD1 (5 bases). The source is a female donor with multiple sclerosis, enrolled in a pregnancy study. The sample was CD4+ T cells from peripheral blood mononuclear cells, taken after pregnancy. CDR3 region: CASSPGGDGYGYTF. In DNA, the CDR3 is TGTGCCAGCAGCCCCGGCGGGGACGGCTATGGCTACACCTTC.